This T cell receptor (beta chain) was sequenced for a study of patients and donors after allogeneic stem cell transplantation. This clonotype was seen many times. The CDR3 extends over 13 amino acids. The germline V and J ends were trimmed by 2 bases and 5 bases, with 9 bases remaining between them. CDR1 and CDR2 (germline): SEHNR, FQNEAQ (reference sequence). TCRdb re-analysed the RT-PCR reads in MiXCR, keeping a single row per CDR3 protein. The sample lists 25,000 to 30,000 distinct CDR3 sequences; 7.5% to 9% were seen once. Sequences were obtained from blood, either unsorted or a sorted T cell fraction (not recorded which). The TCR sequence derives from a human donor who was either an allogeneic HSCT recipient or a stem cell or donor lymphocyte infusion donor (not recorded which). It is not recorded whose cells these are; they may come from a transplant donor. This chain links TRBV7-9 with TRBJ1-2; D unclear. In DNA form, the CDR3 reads TGTGCCAGCAGCTTAAACCAGATATATGGCTACACCTTC. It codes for CASSLNQIYGYTF.